This T cell receptor (beta chain) is drawn from a study of cytomegalovirus exposure and HLA in healthy donors. This clone was seen a single time. CDR3 length: 12 residues. CDR1 MNHNS and CDR2 SASEGT come from the germline V gene. V lost 7 bases and J 5 bases, leaving 11 bases between the germline ends. PCR primers comprised 60 Vbeta and 13 Jbeta primers. TCRdb's copy holds only in-frame clones and misses some; the assay was immunoSEQ multiplex PCR. The sample contains under 150,000 clones, around four fifths of which appear only once. This clonotype was sampled from a boy aged 2-15 years in good health and CMV-seronegative. Sequencing was done on a sample of PBMCs. The chain combines TRBV6-1 with TRBJ1-2; D is uncertain. The CDR3 loop is CASTPRQYGYTF. The CDR3 nucleotides read TGTGCCAGCACCCCGAGGCAGTATGGCTACACCTTC.